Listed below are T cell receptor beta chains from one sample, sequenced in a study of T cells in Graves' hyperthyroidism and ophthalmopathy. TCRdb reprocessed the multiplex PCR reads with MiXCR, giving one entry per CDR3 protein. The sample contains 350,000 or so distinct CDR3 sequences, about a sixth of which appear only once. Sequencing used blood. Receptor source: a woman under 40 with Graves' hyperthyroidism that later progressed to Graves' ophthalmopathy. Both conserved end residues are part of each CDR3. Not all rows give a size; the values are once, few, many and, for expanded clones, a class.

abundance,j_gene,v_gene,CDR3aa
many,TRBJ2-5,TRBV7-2,CASSLAGAETQYF
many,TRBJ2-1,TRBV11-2,CASSLDSETGWITQNEQFF
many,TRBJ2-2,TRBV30,CAWKTMGLIVNTGELFF
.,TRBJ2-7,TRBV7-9,CASSSIDTRYGYEQYF
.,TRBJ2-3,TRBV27,CASSPRLTDTQYF
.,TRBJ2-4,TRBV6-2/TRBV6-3,CASSPPPDGESSKNIQYF
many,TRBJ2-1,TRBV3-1,CASSQEVGGAGSYNEQFF
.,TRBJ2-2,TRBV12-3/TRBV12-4,CASSLARGYTGELFF
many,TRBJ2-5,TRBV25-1,CASSESTSGGIKETQYF
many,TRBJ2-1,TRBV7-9,CASSLSRGLSSYNEQFF
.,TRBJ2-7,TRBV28,CASSIRTGLRWQYF
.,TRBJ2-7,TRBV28,CASSLTGAGSYEQYF
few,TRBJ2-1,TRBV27,CASSPLRVASLDNEQFF
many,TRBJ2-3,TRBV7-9,CASSTPGTGGHDTQYF
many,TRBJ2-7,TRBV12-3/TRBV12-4,CASSLERTGFYEQYF
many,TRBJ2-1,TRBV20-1,CSAPKLAGGPDEQFF
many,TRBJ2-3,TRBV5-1,CASSLVSSGGRITDTQYF
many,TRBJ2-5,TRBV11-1,CASSFGGGARRAQYF
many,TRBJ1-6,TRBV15,CATSIGTEHHSPLHF
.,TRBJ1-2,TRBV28,CASSGMTGDYGYTF
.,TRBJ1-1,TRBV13,CASSKNAQMNTEAFF
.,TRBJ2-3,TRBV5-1,CASSLGARSTDTQYF
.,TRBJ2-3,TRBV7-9,CASSLTSGSGDTQYF
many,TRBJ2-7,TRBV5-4,CASSEDVSGRTIYEQYF